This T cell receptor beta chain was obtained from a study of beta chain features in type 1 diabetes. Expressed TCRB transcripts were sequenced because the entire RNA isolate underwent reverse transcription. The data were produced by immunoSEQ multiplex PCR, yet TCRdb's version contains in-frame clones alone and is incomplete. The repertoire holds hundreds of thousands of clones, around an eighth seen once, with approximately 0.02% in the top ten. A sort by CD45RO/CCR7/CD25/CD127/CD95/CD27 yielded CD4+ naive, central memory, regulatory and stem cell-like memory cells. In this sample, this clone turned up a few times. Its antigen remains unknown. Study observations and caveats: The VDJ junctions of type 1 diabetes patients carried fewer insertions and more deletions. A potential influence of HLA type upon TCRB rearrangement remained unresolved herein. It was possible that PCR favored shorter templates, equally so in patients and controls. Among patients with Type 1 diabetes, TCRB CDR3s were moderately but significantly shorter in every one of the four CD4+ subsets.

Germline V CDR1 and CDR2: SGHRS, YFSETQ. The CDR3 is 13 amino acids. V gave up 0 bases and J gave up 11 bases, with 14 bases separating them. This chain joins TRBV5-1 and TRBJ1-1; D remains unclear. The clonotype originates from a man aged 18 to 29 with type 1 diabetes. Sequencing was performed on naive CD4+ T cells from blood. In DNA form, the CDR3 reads TGCGCCAGCAGCTTGGAAAATCCGCGACGGGCTTTCTTT. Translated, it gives CASSLENPRRAFF.